The rows below give T cell receptor beta chains drawn from one sample of a study of shared clonotypes between healthy human individuals. Method: immunoSEQ multiplex PCR; TCRdb's copy keeps in-frame clones and lacks some. Here the sample spans 2 million to 3 million clones, approximately 93% being singletons. Sequencing used naive CD4+ T cells from PBMCs. These receptors were obtained from a young man in good health. Some clones in this sample may be carry-over from other donors' samples. The CDR3 runs from the conserved cysteine through the conserved F or W. A D gene is named only where the DNA matches it firmly. Only some rows state a clone size, as once, few, many or a class for expanded clones.

>-|-|TRBV6-4|TRBJ2-2
TGTGCCAGCAGTCGAACAGGGATCTACACCGGGGAGCTGTTTTTT
CASSRTGIYTGELFF
>-|-|TRBV5-8|TRBJ2-7
TGTGCCAGCACCTTGGGACGGTACGAGCAGTACTTC
CASTLGRYEQYF
>-|TRBD2|TRBV10-1|TRBJ2-3
TGCGCCAGCAGTGATCTAGCGGGAGTGGGAGATACGCAGTATTTT
CASSDLAGVGDTQYF
>-|-|TRBV28|TRBJ1-4
TGTGCCAGCAGTTTTGGAACAATTGGAGAAAAACTGTTTTTT
CASSFGTIGEKLFF
>-|-|TRBV28|TRBJ1-1
TGTGCCAGCAGTTCCTCAGGGGTTGGGTACACTGAAGCTTTCTTT
CASSSSGVGYTEAFF
>-|TRBD1|TRBV7-6|TRBJ2-2
TGTGCCAGCAGCTTACAGGGACAGGGAATCACCGGGGAGCTGTTTTTT
CASSLQGQGITGELFF
>once|TRBD1|TRBV5-1|TRBJ1-1
TGCGCCAGCAGCTTGGCCCTAGGACAGGGGAACACTGAAGCTTTCTTT
CASSLALGQGNTEAFF
>-|TRBD1|TRBV7-9|TRBJ2-7
TGTGCCAGCCAGGGGACAGGGCGGTACGAGCAGTACTTC
CASQGTGRYEQYF
>-|-|TRBV5-4|TRBJ1-2
TGCGCCAGCAGCTTATCAACGTCTAACTATGGCTACACCTTC
CASSLSTSNYGYTF
>-|-|TRBV18|TRBJ2-7
TGTGCCAGCTCACCACAGGGGTCCATCACCTACGAGCAGTACTTC
CASSPQGSITYEQYF
>-|-|TRBV9|TRBJ1-4
TGTGCCAGCAGCGTAGGAGGGCAGGCGAATGTTGAAAAACTGTTTTTT
CASSVGGQANVEKLFF
>-|TRBD2|TRBV5-1|TRBJ2-1
TGCGCCAGCAGCTCGGGACTAGCCTACAATGAGCAGTTCTTC
CASSSGLAYNEQFF
>once|TRBD1|TRBV5-4|TRBJ1-1
TGTGCCAGCAGCTTACAGGGGGCGCAGACTGAAGCTTTCTTT
CASSLQGAQTEAFF
>-|-|TRBV5-1|TRBJ1-4
TGCGCCAGCAGCTTACAGGCGGCTAATGAAAAACTGTTTTTT
CASSLQAANEKLFF
>-|TRBD2|TRBV5-1|TRBJ2-1
TGCGCCAGCAGCTTGGTTCTAGCGGGAGTGTACAATGAGCAGTTCTTC
CASSLVLAGVYNEQFF
>-|TRBD1|TRBV5-1|TRBJ1-2
TGCGCCAGCAGCTTGGCCGGACAGGGAACTAACTATGGCTACACCTTC
CASSLAGQGTNYGYTF
>once|-|TRBV5-1|TRBJ2-5
TGCGCCAGCAGCTTGGTGGGGCAATTGGCCCAAGAGACCCAGTACTTC
CASSLVGQLAQETQYF
>-|TRBD1|TRBV27|TRBJ2-7
TGTGCCAGCAGTTCGGACAGGGCGGGGCAGTACTTC
CASSSDRAGQYF
>once|-|TRBV7-9|TRBJ2-7
TGTGCCAGCAGCCTAAGGGACAACTACGAGCAGTACTTC
CASSLRDNYEQYF
>few|-|TRBV7-6|TRBJ2-5
TGTGCCAGCAGCTTGTACCAAGAGACCCAGTACTTC
CASSLYQETQYF
>-|-|TRBV7-3|TRBJ2-3
TGTGCCAGCAGCTTACCGGGGTCAGATACGCAGTATTTT
CASSLPGSDTQYF
>once|-|TRBV7-8|TRBJ1-1
TGTGCCAGCAGCCCAGACATCCGGAGAGCCTTCATCTTT
CASSPDIRRAFIF
>-|TRBD1|TRBV27|TRBJ2-7
TGTGCCAGCAGTTTTTATAGGGGGACAGGCTACGAGCAGTACTTC
CASSFYRGTGYEQYF
>-|-|TRBV7-9|TRBJ2-2
TGTGCCAGCAGCTTGTCATTTGGACACGCGAACACCGGGGAGCTGTTTTTT
CASSLSFGHANTGELFF
>-|-|TRBV4-1|TRBJ1-3
TGCGCCAGCAGCCAAGAAATCGTAGGTTCTAACACCATATATTTT
CASSQEIVGSNTIYF
>-|-|TRBV6-6|TRBJ1-2
TGTGCCAGCAGTCGACAGGCTCTCTATGGCTACACCTTC
CASSRQALYGYTF
>-|-|TRBV7-9|TRBJ1-5
TGTGCCAGCAGCTTGGACCGGCATGGGCCCCAGCATTTT
CASSLDRHGPQHF
>few|-|TRBV5-1|TRBJ1-2
TGCGCCAGCAGCTTGGCCACAGGGAACTATGGCTACACCTTC
CASSLATGNYGYTF
>-|-|TRBV21-1|TRBJ2-7
TGTGCCAGCGTCAGGACAGGGGAATCGAGCGGGAGCTACGAGCAGTACTTC
CASVRTGESSGSYEQYF
>-|TRBD2|TRBV7-2|TRBJ2-7
TGTGCCAGCAGCCCGGCGGGTGCGGGAGGAACCTACGAGCAGTACTTC
CASSPAGAGGTYEQYF
>-|-|TRBV10-3|TRBJ2-3
TGTGCCATCATGGGGACTCTAGCGTCCGATACGCAGTATTTT
CAIMGTLASDTQYF
>-|TRBD2|TRBV4-3|TRBJ2-7
TGCGCCAGCAGCCACCTATCTAGCGGGAGTTACGAGCAGTACTTC
CASSHLSSGSYEQYF
>-|TRBD1|TRBV2|TRBJ2-7
TGTGCCAGCAGTGAGGACAGGGGCACCTACGAGCAGTACTTC
CASSEDRGTYEQYF
>-|-|TRBV19|TRBJ1-5
TGTGCCAGTATCCCTGTGGGGGCGGGCAATCAGCCCCAGCATTTT
CASIPVGAGNQPQHF
>-|TRBD2|TRBV19|TRBJ2-1
TGTGCCAGTAGTCCTCGCGGAGTAGCGGGAGGGCCTATGGATGAGCAGTTCTTC
CASSPRGVAGGPMDEQFF
>-|-|TRBV18|TRBJ2-7
TGTGCCAGCTCACTCGGGACAAGCTCCTACGAGCAGTACTTC
CASSLGTSSYEQYF
>-|TRBD1|TRBV9|TRBJ1-2
TGTGCCAGCAGCGAAATAGGGACAGCCGCTAACTATGGCTACACCTTC
CASSEIGTAANYGYTF
>-|TRBD1|TRBV5-8|TRBJ1-3
TGTGCCAGCAGCCTACACAGGGGAACTGGAAACACCATATATTTT
CASSLHRGTGNTIYF
>-|-|TRBV7-9|TRBJ1-3
TGTGCCAGCAGCCTCGTCCCGCCTGGAAACACCATATATTTT
CASSLVPPGNTIYF
>-|-|TRBV5-1|TRBJ2-7
TGCGCCAGCAGCCGGGGAAGAGGTACCCGTTCTGGTGACGAGCAGTACTTC
CASSRGRGTRSGDEQYF
>-|-|TRBV30|TRBJ2-7
TGTGCCTGGGGGGGTCCGGACCGGGCCTACGAGCAGTACTTC
CAWGGPDRAYEQYF
>-|-|TRBV20-1|TRBJ1-2
TGCAGGGGGGGGGCCACCGTAGGCTACACCTTC
CRGGATVGYTF
>-|-|TRBV7-3|TRBJ2-6
TGTGCCAGCAGCTCCGGCTCTGGGGCCAACGTCCTGACTTTC
CASSSGSGANVLTF
>-|-|TRBV29-1|TRBJ2-5
TGCAGCGGAGTTCTGGGGGGAGAGACCCAGTACTTC
CSGVLGGETQYF
>-|-|TRBV30|TRBJ1-1
TGTGCCTGGGGAATTGTCGGGGCGGGAGCTTTCTTT
CAWGIVGAGAFF